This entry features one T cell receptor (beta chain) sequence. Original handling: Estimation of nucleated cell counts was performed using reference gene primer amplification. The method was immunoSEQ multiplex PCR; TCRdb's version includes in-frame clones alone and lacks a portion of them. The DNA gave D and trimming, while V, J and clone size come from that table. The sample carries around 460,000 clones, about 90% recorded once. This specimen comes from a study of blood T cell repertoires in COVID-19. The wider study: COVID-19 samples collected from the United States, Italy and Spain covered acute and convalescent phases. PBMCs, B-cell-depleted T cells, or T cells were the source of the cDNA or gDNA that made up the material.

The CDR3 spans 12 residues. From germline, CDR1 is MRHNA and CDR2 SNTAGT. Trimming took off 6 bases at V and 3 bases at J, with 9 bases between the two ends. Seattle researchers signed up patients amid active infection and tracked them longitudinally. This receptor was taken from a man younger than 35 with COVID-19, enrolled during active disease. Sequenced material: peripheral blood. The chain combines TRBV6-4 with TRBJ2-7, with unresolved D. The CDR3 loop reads CASRAPFYEQYF. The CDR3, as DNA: TGTGCCAGCAGGGCCCCTTTCTACGAGCAGTACTTC.